This T cell receptor (beta chain) is from a study of cytomegalovirus exposure and HLA in healthy donors. Trimming shortened V by 6 bases and J by 0 bases, and 9 bases separated the two germline ends. The CDR3 has 13 amino acids. The germline CDR1 and CDR2 sequences are SEHNR and FQNEAQ (reference sequence). Primers included in the PCR were 60 Vbeta and 13 Jbeta primers. Sequenced by immunoSEQ multiplex PCR; TCRdb stores in-frame clones only, minus some. The sample has around 140,000 clones, more than 70% seen once. Source material: PBMCs. This TCR was recovered from a male donor in good health and CMV-seronegative. The chain carries TRBV7-9 and TRBJ2-7; no definite D call. CDR3 sequence: CASSTDTSYEQYF. The CDR3 DNA reads TGTGCCAGCAGTACTGACACCTCCTACGAGCAGTACTTC.